The clone carrying this T cell receptor beta chain was seen a few times. Trimming took 5 bases from V and 3 from J, leaving 10 bases between them. Germline CDR1 and CDR2: PRHDT and FYEKMQ (reference sequence). The CDR3 length is 14 residues. The authors' processing: Estimates of nucleated cell counts were drawn from the amplification of reference gene primers. Assay: immunoSEQ multiplex PCR; the TCRdb copy retains only in-frame clones and omits some. That table is the source of V, J and clone size, and D and trimming were worked out from the DNA. The table records some 150,000 clones, approximately 80% of them present only once. This sample is part of a study of blood T cell repertoires in COVID-19. Study summary: Sites across the United States, Italy and Spain contributed samples from acute and convalescent COVID-19. PBMCs, B-cell-depleted T cells, or T cells provided the cDNA or gDNA that made up the material.

What was sequenced was peripheral blood. The clonotype originates from a human donor in a cohort sampled during active COVID-19. The V gene is TRBV13, the J gene TRBJ2-2; TRBD1 is a possible D gene (6 bases). CDR3: CASSIDRYTGELFF. The DNA of the CDR3 is TGTGCCAGCAGCATCGACAGGTACACCGGGGAGCTGTTTTTT.